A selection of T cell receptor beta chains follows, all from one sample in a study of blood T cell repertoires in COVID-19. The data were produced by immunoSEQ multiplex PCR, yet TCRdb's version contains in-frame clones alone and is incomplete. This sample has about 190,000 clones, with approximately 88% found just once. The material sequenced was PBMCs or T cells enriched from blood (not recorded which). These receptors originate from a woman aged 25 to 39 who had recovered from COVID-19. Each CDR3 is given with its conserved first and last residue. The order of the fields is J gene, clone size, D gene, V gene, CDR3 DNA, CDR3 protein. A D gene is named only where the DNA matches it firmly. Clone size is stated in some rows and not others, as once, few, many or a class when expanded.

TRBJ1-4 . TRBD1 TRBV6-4 TGTGCCAGCAGTGAAGGGGGCTTGGGCGAAAAACTGTTTTTT CASSEGGLGEKLFF
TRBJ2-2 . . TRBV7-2 TGTGCCAGCTCCTTAGGGACATCGGCCGGGGAGCTGTTTTTT CASSLGTSAGELFF
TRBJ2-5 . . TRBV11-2 TGTGCCAGCAGCTTAGGGCTAGCCCAAGAGACCCAGTACTTC CASSLGLAQETQYF
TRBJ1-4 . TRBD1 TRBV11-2 TGTGCCAGCAGCCCCCGGACAGGTGGTGGAGAAAAACTGTTTTTT CASSPRTGGGEKLFF
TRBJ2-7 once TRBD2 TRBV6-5 TGTGCCAGCACGGGAGGGGGGGGATACGAGCAGTACTTC CASTGGGGYEQYF
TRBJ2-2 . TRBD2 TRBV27 TGTGCCAGTATGGCCAGCGGGAGAAGAACCGGGGAGCTGTTTTTT CASMASGRRTGELFF
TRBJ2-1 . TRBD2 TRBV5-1 TGCGCCAGCAGCTTGGGTGGGGCTAGCGGGAGCAATGAGCAGTTCTTC CASSLGGASGSNEQFF
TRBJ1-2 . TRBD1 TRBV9 TGTGCCAGCAGCGTCACGTCGACAGGGTCCTATGGCTACACCTTC CASSVTSTGSYGYTF
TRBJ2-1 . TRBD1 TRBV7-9 TGTGCCAGCAGCTTAGGGGCCGGGGGACAGGGCGATGAGCAGTTCTTC CASSLGAGGQGDEQFF
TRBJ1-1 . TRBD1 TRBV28 TGTGCCAGCAGTCCTCACCGGACAGGGGCCACTGAAGCTTTCTTT CASSPHRTGATEAFF
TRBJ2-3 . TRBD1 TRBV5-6 TGTGCCAGCAGCTTTCCAGGGGGAAGCACAGATACGCAGTATTTT CASSFPGGSTDTQYF
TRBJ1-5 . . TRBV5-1 TGCGCCAGTCAAAGCGCAAGGGGAAACCCAATGGGCAATCAGCCCCAGCATTTT CASQSARGNPMGNQPQHF
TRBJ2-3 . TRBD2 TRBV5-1 TGCGCCAGCAGCTTGTTATCCGGGACTAGCGGGGGCATGTCGGGTACGCAGTATTTT CASSLLSGTSGGMSGTQYF
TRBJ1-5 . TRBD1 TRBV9 TGTGCCAGCAGCGTAGTAGGGGACAGGGGGCGCGTCGGTTCGCGGCAGCCCCAGCATTTT CASSVVGDRGRVGSRQPQHF
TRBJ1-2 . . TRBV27 TGTGCCAGCAGTTTAAGGATTGGAGTCGGGGGGCGGGGCCCTTATGGCTACACCTTC CASSLRIGVGGRGPYGYTF
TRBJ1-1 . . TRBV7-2 TGTGCCAGCAGCTCGCCGGTCCCTACCACAGACAGGAACACTGAAGCTTTCTTT CASSSPVPTTDRNTEAFF
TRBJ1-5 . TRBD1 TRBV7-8 TGTGCCAGCAGCTTAGTAGGGGCAGGGGGGTATAATCAGCCCCAGCATTTT CASSLVGAGGYNQPQHF
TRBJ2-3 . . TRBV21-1 TGTGCCAGCAGCAAACTCATCATAGGGGGCAGGATCGCAGATACGCAGTATTTT CASSKLIIGGRIADTQYF
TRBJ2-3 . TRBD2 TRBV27 TGTGCCAGCGGTAGCGGGGCTAGCACAGATACGCAGTATTTT CASGSGASTDTQYF
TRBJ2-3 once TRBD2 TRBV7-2 TGTGCCAGCAGACAGAGGGCAGCGGGGGCGGGCACAGATACGCAGTATTTT CASRQRAAGAGTDTQYF
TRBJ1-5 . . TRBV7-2 TGTGCCAGCATGGAGAGGCGCGGAGGGCATCAGCCCCAGCATTTT CASMERRGGHQPQHF
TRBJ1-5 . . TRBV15 TGTGCCACCAGCAGAGTAAGGGGGTTGAGCAATCAGCCCCAGCATTTT CATSRVRGLSNQPQHF
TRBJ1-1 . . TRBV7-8 TGTGCCAGCAGCTTAGCCAGGGTGGGCACTGAAGCTTTCTTT CASSLARVGTEAFF
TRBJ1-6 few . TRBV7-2 TGTGCCAGCAACCAATACAGGGTGAATTCACCCCTCCACTTT CASNQYRVNSPLHF
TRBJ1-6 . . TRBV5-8 TGTGCCAGCAGCTTGGACAGGGATGCACCCCTCCACTTT CASSLDRDAPLHF
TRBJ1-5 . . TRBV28 TGTGCCAGCAGTTTCCTGGGGAGGCAGCCCCAGCATTTT CASSFLGRQPQHF
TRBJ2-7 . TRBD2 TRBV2 TGTGCCAGCAGAGGGAGTATATCTCTAGCGGATCCCTACGAGCAGTACTTC CASRGSISLADPYEQYF
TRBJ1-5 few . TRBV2 TGTGCCAGCAGTGAGTATACTTTGCAGCCCCAGCATTTT CASSEYTLQPQHF
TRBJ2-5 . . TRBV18 TGTGCCAGCTCAGCAGAGCCGGGGAGCCAAGAGACCCAGTACTTC CASSAEPGSQETQYF
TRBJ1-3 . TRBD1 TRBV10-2 TGCGCCAGCAGTGAGTCTGCTAGGACAGGCTCTGGAAACACCATATATTTT CASSESARTGSGNTIYF
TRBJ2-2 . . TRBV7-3 TGTGCCAGCAGCCCCAGTCCCGGAGGGCCCGGGGAGCTGTTTTTT CASSPSPGGPGELFF
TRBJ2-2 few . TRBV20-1 TGCAGTGCTACCCTCACCGGGGAGCTGTTTTTT CSATLTGELFF
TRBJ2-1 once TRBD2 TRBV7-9 TGTGCCAGCAGCTTAATTCTAGCGGGGTACAATGAGCAGTTCTTC CASSLILAGYNEQFF
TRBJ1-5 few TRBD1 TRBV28 TGTGCCAGCAGAACTACAGGGGGCGGCAGCAATCAGCCCCAGCATTTT CASRTTGGGSNQPQHF
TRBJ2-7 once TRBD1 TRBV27 TGTGCCAGCAGTTGGACAGGGGGTCGGTACGAGCAGTACTTC CASSWTGGRYEQYF
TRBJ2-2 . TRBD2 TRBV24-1 TGTGCCACCAGTGTGACTAGCGGGAACACCGGGGAGCTGTTTTTT CATSVTSGNTGELFF
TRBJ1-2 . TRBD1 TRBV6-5 TGTGCCAGCAACCTAAACAGGGGCTATGGCTACACCTTC CASNLNRGYGYTF
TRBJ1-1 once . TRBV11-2 TGTGCCAGCAGCTTAGCCAGGGGCGGAGAAGCTTTCTTT CASSLARGGEAFF
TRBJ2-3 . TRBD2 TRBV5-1 TGCGCCAGCAGCTTGTCCACGACTAGCGGGGGTGCAGATACGCAGTATTTT CASSLSTTSGGADTQYF
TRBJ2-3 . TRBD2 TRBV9 TGTGCCAGCAGCGAACTAGCGGGAGCGATAGATACGCAGTATTTT CASSELAGAIDTQYF
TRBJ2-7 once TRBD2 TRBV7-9 TGTGCCAGCAGCTCCCAGGGGATAGCGGGACAGCAGTACTTC CASSSQGIAGQQYF
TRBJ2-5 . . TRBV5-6 TGTGCCAGCAGCTTCCAACATTCCGAGACCCAGTACTTC CASSFQHSETQYF
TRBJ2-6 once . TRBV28 TGTGCCAGCAGTTTATCAGGGTTTCTCTCTGGGGCCAACGTCCTGACTTTC CASSLSGFLSGANVLTF
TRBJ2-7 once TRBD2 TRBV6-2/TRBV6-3 TGTGCCAGCAGACCTGGGACTAGCGGGAGGAGGTTCCCTGGGGACGAGCAGTACTTC CASRPGTSGRRFPGDEQYF
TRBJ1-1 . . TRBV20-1 TGCAGTGCTCCCACCAGGGAAAGGGCTTTCTTT CSAPTRERAFF
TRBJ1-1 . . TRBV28 TGTGCCAGCAGCAGGAAGGGAGTGGTGAACACTGAAGCTTTCTTT CASSRKGVVNTEAFF
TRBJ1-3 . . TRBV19 TGTGCCAGTAGGGCCAACGCCGGGACACCATCTGGAAACACCATATATTTT CASRANAGTPSGNTIYF
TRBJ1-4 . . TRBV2 TGTGCCAGCAGTGACTCGACAGGACTTGCAACTAATGAAAAACTGTTTTTT CASSDSTGLATNEKLFF
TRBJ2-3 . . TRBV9 TGTGCCAGCGGGGGCTTGGAATCTGCCACAGATACGCAGTATTTT CASGGLESATDTQYF
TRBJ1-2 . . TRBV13 TGTGCCAGCAGCTTAGGGTCGGACAGCCGCGTAGGCTACACCTTC CASSLGSDSRVGYTF
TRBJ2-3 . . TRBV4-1 TGCGCCAGCAGCCAACCGGGACTGGTGCAAGCGGATACGCAGTATTTT CASSQPGLVQADTQYF
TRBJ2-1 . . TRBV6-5 TGTGCCAGCAAGAAAGGGAGCTCCTACAATGAGCAGTTCTTC CASKKGSSYNEQFF
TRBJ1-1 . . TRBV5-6 TGTGCCAGCAGCTTTTTCGCCAGGGACACTGAAGCTTTCTTT CASSFFARDTEAFF
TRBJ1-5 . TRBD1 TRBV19 TGTGCCAGTAGTCCCGACAGGGGAGACAATCAGCCCCAGCATTTT CASSPDRGDNQPQHF
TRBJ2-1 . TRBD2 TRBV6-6 TGTGCCAGCAGTCATACTAGCGGGCCCTACAATGAGCAGTTCTTC CASSHTSGPYNEQFF
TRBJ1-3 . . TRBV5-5 TGTGCCAGCAGCGTGGGAGGGAACGGAAACACCATATATTTT CASSVGGNGNTIYF
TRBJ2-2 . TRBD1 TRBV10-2 TGCGCCAGCAGTGAGGACAGGGGAAAGAACACCGGGGAGCTGTTTTTT CASSEDRGKNTGELFF
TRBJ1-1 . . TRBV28 TGTGCCAGCAAGGCCAACTCGGGAGCTTTCTTT CASKANSGAFF
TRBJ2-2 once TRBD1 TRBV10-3 TGTGCCATCAGTGAGGGGACAGGGACGAACACCGGGGAGCTGTTTTTT CAISEGTGTNTGELFF
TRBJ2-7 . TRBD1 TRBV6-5 TGTGCCAGCAGGCGACAGGGGGGGTACGAGCAGTACTTC CASRRQGGYEQYF